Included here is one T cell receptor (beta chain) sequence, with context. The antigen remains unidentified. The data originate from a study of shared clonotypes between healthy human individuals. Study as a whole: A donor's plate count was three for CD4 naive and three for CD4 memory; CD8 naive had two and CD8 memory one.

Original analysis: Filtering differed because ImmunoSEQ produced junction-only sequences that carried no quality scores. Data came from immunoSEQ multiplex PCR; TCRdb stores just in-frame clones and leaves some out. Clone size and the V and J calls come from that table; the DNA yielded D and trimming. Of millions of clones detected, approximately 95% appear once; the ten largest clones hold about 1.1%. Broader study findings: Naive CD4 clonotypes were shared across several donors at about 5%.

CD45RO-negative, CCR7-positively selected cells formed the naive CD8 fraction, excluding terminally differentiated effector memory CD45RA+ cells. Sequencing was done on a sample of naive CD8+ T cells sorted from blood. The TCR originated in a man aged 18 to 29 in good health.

In DNA form, the CDR3 reads TGTGCCAGCAGTTTGGTCGTCGGGACAGGATGGGCAGAGACCTACTTC. This codes for CASSLVVGTGWAETYF. The genes are TRBV27 and TRBJ2-5, with 8 bases identical to TRBD1. Germline loops: CDR1 MNHEY, CDR2 SMNVEV (reference sequence). The CDR3 consists of 16 residues. V lost 3 bases, J lost 14 bases, and 20 bases stayed unmatched.